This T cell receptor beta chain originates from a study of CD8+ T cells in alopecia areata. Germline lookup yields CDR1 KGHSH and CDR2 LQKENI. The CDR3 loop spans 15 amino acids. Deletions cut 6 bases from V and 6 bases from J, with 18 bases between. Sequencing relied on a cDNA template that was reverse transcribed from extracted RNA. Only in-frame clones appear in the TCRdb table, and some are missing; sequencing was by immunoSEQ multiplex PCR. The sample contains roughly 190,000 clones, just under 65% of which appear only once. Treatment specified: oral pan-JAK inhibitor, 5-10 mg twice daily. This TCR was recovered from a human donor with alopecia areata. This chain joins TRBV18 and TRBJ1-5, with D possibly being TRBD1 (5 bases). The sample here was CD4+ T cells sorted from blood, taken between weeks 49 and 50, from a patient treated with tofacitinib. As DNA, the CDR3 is TGTGCCAGCTCGCCGAAGGGGCCCCCGGGTCAGCCCCAGCATTTT. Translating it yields CASSPKGPPGQPQHF.